Each of the 5 T cell receptor beta chains below was sequenced from the same sample in a study of blood T cell repertoires in COVID-19. Here immunoSEQ multiplex PCR was the method, and the copy in TCRdb shows in-frame clones only, minus some. The data show over 200,000 clones, with approximately 85% seen just once and approximately 8% held by the top ten. Sequencing was performed on peripheral blood. Receptors were obtained from a woman between 50 and 59 years old with active or convalescent COVID-19.

The chain couples TRBV5-5 to TRBJ2-2; a possible D gene is TRBD1 (5 bases). The CDR3 covers 16 residues. The germline V gene encodes CDR1 SGHKS and CDR2 YYEKEE (reference sequence). V was trimmed by 0 bases and J by 0 bases, leaving 9 bases between them. In DNA, the CDR3 is TGTGCCAGCAGCTTGGAGAAGGGGACGAACACCGGGGAGCTGTTTTTT. Residues: CASSLEKGTNTGELFF.

The rearrangement joins TRBV18 to TRBJ1-6; the D gene is possibly TRBD1 (6 bases). The CDR3 runs to 15 residues. Per the germline V gene, CDR1 is KGHSH and CDR2 is LQKENI. V shed 0 bases and J shed 7 bases, with 10 bases lying between them. CDR3 nucleotide sequence: TGTGCCAGCTCACCACCTTCACAGGGAAATTCACCCCTCCACTTT. Amino acid sequence: CASSPPSQGNSPLHF.

The chain is built from TRBV29-1 and TRBJ2-3; TRBD1 aligns across 11 bases. The CDR3 contains 16 residues. Germline assignment: CDR1 SQVTM and CDR2 ANQGSEA. The J segment lost 2 bases and the V segment lost 4 bases, leaving 8 bases of the junction unmatched. DNA for the CDR3: TGCAGCGTTGGAACCCCGGGACAGGGGGACACAGATACGCAGTATTTT. This translates into CSVGTPGQGDTDTQYF.

The gene calls are TRBV28 and TRBJ1-5; 9 bases align to TRBD1. This CDR3 is built from 15 residues. The germline CDR1 and CDR2 sequences are MDHEN and SYDVKM. Germline trimming cut 3 bases from V and 4 bases from J; bases unmatched to any gene: 4. CDR3 DNA: TGTGCCAGCAGTTTCTTGGGACAGGGTAATCAGCCCCAGCATTTT. Amino acids: CASSFLGQGNQPQHF.

This clone was picked up a small number of times. The CDR3 DNA sequence: TGTGCCAGCAGCTCGTCCGGGGAGCTGTTTTTT. This sequence encodes CASSSSGELFF. The V gene is TRBV11-3, the J gene TRBJ2-2; the D is unclear. Germline CDR1 is SGHNT and CDR2 is YENEEA. The CDR3 is 11 residues long. The germline V and J ends were trimmed by 4 bases and 6 bases, with 3 bases remaining between them.